The 15 T cell receptor beta chains given below trace back to one sample, sequenced in a study of blood T cell repertoires in COVID-19. Sequencing used immunoSEQ multiplex PCR; TCRdb keeps in-frame clones, though not all of them. Of around 79,000 clones listed, around 83% were seen once; the top ten hold roughly 6%. Sequenced input: peripheral blood. The source of these receptors is a woman aged 55 to 70 with acute or convalescent COVID-19.

The chain employs TRBV30 and TRBJ1-4; D remains unclear. Germline loops: CDR1 GTSNPN, CDR2 SVGIG (reference sequence). The CDR3 runs to 15 residues. V lost 1 base to trimming and J lost 8 bases, with 17 bases between them. CDR3 sequence reads: CAWSGMGSFEEKLFF. DNA for the CDR3: TGTGCCTGGAGTGGGATGGGGAGCTTTGAGGAAAAACTGTTTTTT.

The sample holds a few counts of this clone. This chain links TRBV27 with TRBJ1-5; D gene uncertain. In germline, CDR1 is MNHEY, CDR2 SMNVEV (reference sequence). V lost 0 bases to trimming and J lost 1 base, with 7 bases between them. CDR3 size: 15 residues. The CDR3 protein is CASSLSRRSNQPQHF. The CDR3, as DNA: TGTGCCAGCAGTTTATCGCGCAGGAGCAATCAGCCCCAGCATTTT.

J is TRBJ1-2 and V is TRBV5-1; D perhaps matches TRBD1 (6 bases). The germline V and J ends were trimmed by 1 base and 2 bases, with 12 bases remaining between them. The CDR3 sequence is 15 residues long. Looked up from germline, CDR1 is SGHRS and CDR2 is YFSETQ. The CDR3 DNA sequence: TGCGCCAGCAGCTTGTTGGGGGCCCCAAACTATGGCTACACCTTC. Its translation is CASSLLGAPNYGYTF.

The V call is TRBV5-1, the J call TRBJ1-2; TRBD1 matches at 11 bases. Germline CDR1 SGHRS, CDR2 YFSETQ. The CDR3 has 16 residues. With 2 bases clipped from V and 7 bases from J, the junction kept 10 bases outside the gene matches. The CDR3 DNA sequence: TGCGCCAGCAGCTTTCCCGGGACAGGGGGGTTACGTGGCTACACCTTC. As protein: CASSFPGTGGLRGYTF.

V and J are TRBV5-1 and TRBJ1-3; D ambiguous. The CDR3 spans 15 residues. Germline values: CDR1 SGHRS, CDR2 YFSETQ. Trimming removed 1 base from V and 0 bases from J, with 8 bases in between. The CDR3 DNA is TGCGCCAGCAGCTTGACACAGAGCTCTGGAAACACCATATATTTT. Encoded protein: CASSLTQSSGNTIYF.

Comment on this clone: One junction end disagrees with the germline gene, perhaps due to a read error. The J gene is TRBJ1-1, the V gene TRBV7-3, with a possible D match to TRBD1 (5 bases). This CDR3 is 14 amino acids long. Germline CDR1 reads SGHTA; CDR2 reads FQGTGA. The CDR3 DNA reads TGTGCCAGCAGTTTAAGGGCAGGGACTACTGAAGCTTTCTTT. Its protein is CASSLRAGTTEAFF. Looking up the rest from reference TRBV7-3 and TRBJ1-1 gives the full variable domain: GAGVSQTPSNKVTEKGKYVELRCDPISGHTALYWYRQSLGQGPEFLIYFQGTGAADDSGLPNDRFFAVRPEGSVSTLKIQRTERGDSAVYLCASSLRAGTTEAFFGQGTRLTVV.

This chain connects TRBV5-6 to TRBJ1-1; 8 bases fit TRBD1. J gave up 1 base and V 5 bases, and 4 bases lay outside the gene matches. The CDR3 covers 14 residues. Germline CDR1 and CDR2: SGHDT and YYEEEE. The CDR3 DNA follows: TGTGCCAGCAGACCCGGACAGGGGAACACTGAAGCTTTCTTT. Amino acids: CASRPGQGNTEAFF.

The chain joins TRBV6-1 to TRBJ1-5, with D possibly matching TRBD1 (6 bases). CDR1 is MNHNS and CDR2 is SASEGT in the germline V gene. This CDR3 has 19 residues. Trimming took 0 bases from V and 4 from J, leaving 22 bases between them. CDR3 residues: CASSEAIVGGGLVNQPQHF. The CDR3 DNA is TGTGCCAGCAGTGAAGCAATCGTGGGGGGGGGCCTAGTAAATCAGCCCCAGCATTTT.

The gene calls are TRBV6-5 and TRBJ2-1, with D perhaps TRBD2 (7 bases). Germline values: CDR1 MNHEY, CDR2 SVGAGI. The V gene lost 0 bases and the J gene lost 7 bases, with 16 bases spanning the gap. The CDR3 length is 16 residues. DNA for the CDR3: TGTGCCAGCAGTTACTCTTGGGCGGGGGCCGGGAATGAGCAGTTCTTC. It is translated as CASSYSWAGAGNEQFF.

This chain uses TRBV4-1 with TRBJ2-2, with D maybe TRBD1 (5 bases). The CDR3 has 15 amino acids. CDR1 and CDR2 from the germline V gene are MGHRA and YSYEKL. The V and J ends lost 4 bases and 2 bases respectively, with 11 bases between them. This CDR3 is CASSLGPKNTGELFF. The CDR3 nucleotides read TGCGCCAGCAGCCTGGGGCCAAAAAACACCGGGGAGCTGTTTTTT.

The chain uses TRBV19 and TRBJ2-3; 13 positions match TRBD2. The trim removed 3 bases at V and 6 bases at J, leaving 3 bases unmatched. Germline V lookup: CDR1 LNHDA, CDR2 SQIVND (reference sequence). This CDR3 comprises 15 residues. CDR3 coding DNA: TGTGCCAGTAGTATCGGACTAGCGGGAGAGGATACGCAGTATTTT. This gives the protein CASSIGLAGEDTQYF.

The gene calls are TRBV7-3 and TRBJ1-1; D remains ambiguous. The V gene lost 4 bases and the J gene lost 1 base, with 7 bases spanning the gap. The CDR3 runs 13 residues. Per the germline V gene, CDR1 is SGHTA and CDR2 is FQGTGA. CDR3 sequence (DNA): TGTGCCAGCAGCTACTTCGGGAACACTGAAGCTTTCTTT. Translated, it gives CASSYFGNTEAFF.

The chain couples TRBV5-1 to TRBJ2-3; 11 nucleotides agree with TRBD2. The V gene's germline CDR1 is SGHRS and CDR2 YFSETQ. The CDR3 has 17 amino acids. The trim removed 2 bases at V and 5 bases at J, leaving 10 bases unmatched. Here the CDR3 reads CASSLSGSGGAGDTQYF. The CDR3 nucleotides read TGCGCCAGCAGCTTAAGCGGTAGCGGGGGGGCCGGAGATACGCAGTATTTT.

CDR3 sequence reads: CASGLVTVPASPYGYTF. CDR3 sequence (DNA): TGTGCTAGTGGTTTGGTCACGGTCCCAGCTAGCCCTTATGGCTACACCTTC. The rearrangement links TRBV12-5 to TRBJ1-2; unclear D gene. This CDR3 has 17 amino acids. Deletions cut 0 bases from V and 5 bases from J, with 19 bases between. Per germline, CDR1 LGHNT and CDR2 FRNRAP. The variable domain in full, completed from reference TRBV12-5 and TRBJ1-2, reads DARVTQTPRHKVTEMGQEVTMRCQPILGHNTVFWYRQTMMQGLELLAYFRNRAPLDDSGMPKDRFSAEMPDATLATLKIQPSEPRDSAVYFCASGLVTVPASPYGYTFGSGTRLTVV.

The rearrangement uses TRBV10-2 and TRBJ1-1, with D possibly being TRBD1 (5 bases). Germline loops: CDR1 WSHSY, CDR2 SAAADI. With 8 bases removed from V and 5 bases from J, the gap between germline ends came to 15 bases. The CDR3 length is 13 residues. CDR3 sequence reads: CASGGGGHTEAFF. DNA of the CDR3: TGCGCCAGCGGGGGTGGAGGGCATACTGAAGCTTTCTTT.